A single sample gave rise to the 32 T cell receptor beta chains below, sequenced in a study of CD8+ T cells in alopecia areata. Investigators isolated RNA and reverse transcribed it into cDNA to act as the sequencing template. Profiling relied on immunoSEQ multiplex PCR, and the TCRdb table lists in-frame clones only, not all of them. The table includes 90,000 to 120,000 clones, 59% detected once. Source material: CD8+ T cells sorted from blood. The receptors were gathered from a human donor in good health.

The CDR3: CAWNTGSQETQYF. For the CDR3, the DNA is TGTGCCTGGAACACGGGGAGCCAAGAGACCCAGTACTTC. The chain links TRBV30 to TRBJ2-5; weak D call: TRBD2 (5 bases). Germline CDR1 reads GTSNPN; CDR2 reads SVGIG (reference sequence). This CDR3 is 13 amino acids long. Trimming took 4 bases from V and 1 from J, leaving 10 bases between them.

The chain links TRBV19 to TRBJ1-1; D call uncertain. The CDR3 is 13 residues long. Germline loops: CDR1 LNHDA, CDR2 SQIVND (reference sequence). Deletions cut 8 bases from V and 4 bases from J, with 14 bases between. The CDR3, as DNA: TGTGCCAGTGAGGACGGGTTGGGCACTGAAGCTTTCTTT. Its protein product is CASEDGLGTEAFF.

This clone has a handful of counts. The chain has TRBV29-1 and TRBJ2-5; D gene uncertain. Between the trimmed V and J ends, which lost 5 bases and 1 base, there was a span of 8 bases. The CDR3 has 12 amino acids. CDR1 is SQVTM, CDR2 ANQGSEA, per germline. The chain's CDR3 is CSVPDRQETQYF. For the CDR3, the DNA is TGCAGCGTTCCGGACCGCCAAGAGACCCAGTACTTC.

Here the CDR3 reads CASSQDLEEQFF. CDR3 coding DNA: TGCGCCAGCAGCCAAGATCTAGAAGAGCAGTTCTTC. This chain joins TRBV4-1 and TRBJ2-1; D not certain. The length of the CDR3 is 12 residues. The germline gives CDR1 MGHRA, CDR2 YSYEKL. With 0 bases removed from V and 10 bases from J, the gap between germline ends came to 7 bases.

This clone appeared a few times. The chain couples TRBV6-6 to TRBJ2-5; 10 nucleotides agree with TRBD1. The CDR3 is 16 amino acids. The V gene end was trimmed by 6 bases and the J gene end by 2 bases; junction bases not matched to a gene: 9. Germline assignment: CDR1 MNHNY and CDR2 SVGAGI (reference sequence). The CDR3 here is CASRNPGTGDQETQYF. CDR3 bases: TGTGCCAGCAGGAACCCCGGGACAGGGGATCAAGAGACCCAGTACTTC.

The rearrangement joins TRBV13 to TRBJ1-1; D call uncertain. V dropped 4 bases and J dropped 5 bases, with 11 bases sitting between them. The CDR3 sequence is 13 residues long. Germline CDR1 PRHDT, CDR2 FYEKMQ (reference sequence). The CDR3 DNA reads TGTGCCAGCAGCTCCACTGAACAAACTGAAGCTTTCTTT. It yields the protein CASSSTEQTEAFF.

This clone turned up a few times. V usage is TRBV29-1 and J usage is TRBJ2-1; weak D call: TRBD1 (5 bases). Germline V lookup: CDR1 SQVTM, CDR2 ANQGSEA. Trimming removed 5 bases from V and 4 bases from J, with 21 bases in between. The CDR3 loop spans 16 amino acids. The CDR3 spells CSVFGAGRLLYNEQFF. The CDR3 region has the DNA TGCAGCGTTTTTGGGGCTGGGCGACTCCTGTACAATGAGCAGTTCTTC.

The chain links TRBV19 to TRBJ1-2, with no clear D. The CDR3 covers 13 residues. V was cut by 7 bases and J by 0 bases, with 9 bases left in between. Per the germline V gene, CDR1 is LNHDA and CDR2 is SQIVND (reference sequence). For the CDR3, the DNA is TGTGCCAGTACCTTCGCTCCTAACTATGGCTACACCTTC. Residues: CASTFAPNYGYTF.

This clone turned up a few times. The chain combines TRBV6-5 with TRBJ2-4; unclear D gene. This CDR3 is 13 amino acids long. Germline-derived CDR1 and CDR2 are MNHEY and SVGAGI. The V end lost 3 bases, the J end lost 1 base, and 4 bases lay between the germline ends. The DNA of the CDR3 is TGTGCCAGCAGTTATAACGCCAAAAACATTCAGTACTTC. Its protein product is CASSYNAKNIQYF.

The rearrangement uses TRBV29-1 and TRBJ1-2, with a weak D call TRBD1 (6 bases). The ends were cut back, 6 bases at V and 8 bases at J, with 13 bases in the middle. The CDR3 has 11 residues. Per germline, CDR1 SQVTM and CDR2 ANQGSEA. Here the CDR3 DNA reads TGCAGCGTCCCTAGGGGGGACGGCTACACCTTC. Protein: CSVPRGDGYTF.

V and J are TRBV28 and TRBJ1-4; D is undetermined. This CDR3 contains 16 residues. Looked up from germline, CDR1 is MDHEN and CDR2 is SYDVKM. The V end lost 1 base, the J end lost 0 bases, and 9 bases lay between the germline ends. The CDR3 protein is CASSLFPGATNEKLFF. In DNA, the CDR3 is TGTGCCAGCAGTTTATTCCCGGGTGCAACTAATGAAAAACTGTTTTTT.

The rearrangement links TRBV29-1 to TRBJ2-3, with 10 positions matching TRBD1. The CDR3 runs 13 residues. Germline CDR1 reads SQVTM; CDR2 reads ANQGSEA. The V and J ends lost 5 bases and 4 bases, in that order; junction bases with no gene match: 3. This chain's CDR3 is CSVLTGGPDTQYF. The CDR3 bases are TGCAGCGTTTTGACAGGGGGCCCAGATACGCAGTATTTT.

The chain employs TRBV4-1 and TRBJ2-5; D remains unclear. CDR1 and CDR2 (germline): MGHRA, YSYEKL. The V gene lost 2 bases and the J gene lost 0 bases, with 10 bases spanning the gap. The length of the CDR3 is 15 residues. This chain's CDR3 is CASSQIGWNQETQYF. In nucleotides, the CDR3 is TGCGCCAGCAGCCAAATTGGGTGGAACCAAGAGACCCAGTACTTC.

At least ten counts were recorded for this clone. The rearrangement uses TRBV10-3 and TRBJ2-5; TRBD2 agrees at 10 bases. Trimming cost V 3 bases and J 2 bases; bases outside gene matches: 9. This CDR3 has 17 amino acids. Per the germline V gene, CDR1 is ENHRY and CDR2 is SYGVKD. The CDR3 region has the DNA TGTGCCATCAGTGACAATGGACTAGCGGCCGGGCAAGAGACCCAGTACTTC. Residues: CAISDNGLAAGQETQYF.

This rearrangement joins TRBV11-2 to TRBJ1-4, with TRBD1 matching over 7 bases. The V and J ends lost 5 bases and 7 bases, in that order; junction bases with no gene match: 7. This CDR3 comprises 14 residues. Germline loops: CDR1 SGHAT, CDR2 FQNNGV. The CDR3 is CASSPYRGSEKLFF. CDR3 bases: TGTGCCAGCAGCCCCTACAGGGGAAGTGAAAAACTGTTTTTT.

In this sample, this clone turned up a few times. V usage is TRBV29-1 and J usage is TRBJ2-3, with D tentatively TRBD2 (5 bases). The CDR3 spans 14 residues. Per germline, CDR1 SQVTM and CDR2 ANQGSEA. The V end lost 3 bases, the J end lost 0 bases, and 10 bases lay between the germline ends. CDR3 region: CSVDNGLSTDTQYF. In DNA, the CDR3 is TGCAGCGTTGATAACGGACTTAGCACAGATACGCAGTATTTT.

This sequence joins TRBV14 and TRBJ2-7; no firm D call. The germline V gene encodes CDR1 SGHDN and CDR2 FVKESK. The CDR3 extends over 12 amino acids. V lost 0 bases, J lost 4 bases, and 4 bases lay in between. Here the CDR3 reads CASSQEGYEQYF. CDR3 DNA: TGTGCCAGCAGCCAAGAAGGGTACGAGCAGTACTTC.

This clone was recorded at least ten times. The genes are TRBV4-3 and TRBJ2-2; D not resolved. The CDR3 runs to 16 residues. Trimming cost V 0 bases and J 3 bases, with 11 bases left between them. Germline values: CDR1 LGHNA, CDR2 YSLEER. The CDR3 protein is CASSQDDSAYTGELFF. The CDR3 DNA reads as TGCGCCAGCAGCCAAGATGACTCCGCCTACACCGGGGAGCTGTTTTTT.

This clone has a handful of counts. A read error may produce the germline difference seen at one junction end. V usage is TRBV10-3 and J usage is TRBJ1-2, with a tentative D call TRBD1 (5 bases). CDR3 length: 12 amino acids. Germline assignment: CDR1 ENHRY and CDR2 SYGVKD. CDR3 DNA sequence: TGTGCCACCAGTGGGGACCTCTATGGCTACACCTTC. This gives the protein CATSGDLYGYTF.

This chain joins TRBV5-4 and TRBJ1-2, with D perhaps TRBD1 (5 bases). With 4 bases removed from V and 10 bases from J, the gap between germline ends came to 14 bases. This CDR3 is 12 amino acids long. CDR1 and CDR2 (germline): SGHNT, YYREEE (reference sequence). The CDR3 DNA reads as TGTGCCAGCAGCCAGGGACCGGCGGACTACACCTTC. Translation gives CASSQGPADYTF.

The CDR3 reads CASSPGVALEAFF. CDR3 nucleotides: TGTGCCAGCAGCCCAGGGGTTGCACTAGAAGCTTTCTTT. The chain is built from TRBV5-6 and TRBJ1-1, with D maybe TRBD1 (6 bases). V was cut by 4 bases and J by 8 bases, with 15 bases left in between. Germline values: CDR1 SGHDT, CDR2 YYEEEE. The CDR3 extends over 13 amino acids.

The table lists this clone with a few counts. V is TRBV7-9 and J is TRBJ2-5, with TRBD1 matching over 9 bases. This CDR3 contains 14 residues. From germline, CDR1 is SEHNR and CDR2 FQNEAQ (reference sequence). V lost 5 bases to trimming and J lost 5 bases; unmatched junction nucleotides: 6. In DNA form, the CDR3 reads TGTGCCAGCAGCCCTACAGGGGGCTACGAGACCCAGTACTTC. It yields the protein CASSPTGGYETQYF.

The gene calls are TRBV7-2 and TRBJ2-7, with D hard to call. The CDR3 sequence is 13 residues long. The V and J ends lost 5 bases and 0 bases respectively, with 8 bases between them. CDR1 is SGHTA and CDR2 is FQGNSA in the germline V gene. The CDR3 loop reads CASSLNPSYEQYF. CDR3 DNA: TGTGCCAGCAGCCTCAACCCCTCCTACGAGCAGTACTTC.

V usage is TRBV14 and J usage is TRBJ1-2; TRBD1 aligns across 7 bases. CDR3 size: 15 residues. The germline gives CDR1 SGHDN, CDR2 FVKESK. Trimming took 1 base from V and 4 from J; bases not matched to a gene: 6. The CDR3: CASSQATGLGYGYTF. CDR3 DNA sequence: TGTGCCAGCAGCCAAGCGACAGGGCTCGGCTATGGCTACACCTTC. Together with reference TRBV14 and TRBJ1-2, the CDR3 gives the full variable domain: EAGVTQFPSHSVIEKGQTVTLRCDPISGHDNLYWYRRVMGKEIKFLLHFVKESKQDESGMPNNRFLAERTGGTYSTLKVQPAELEDSGVYFCASSQATGLGYGYTFGSGTRLTVV.

By share, this clone counts as medium-sized. This chain connects TRBV7-9 to TRBJ1-2, with a tentative D call TRBD1 (6 bases). The length of the CDR3 is 13 residues. V was trimmed by 5 bases and J by 2 bases, leaving 9 bases between them. Germline V gives CDR1 SEHNR, CDR2 FQNEAQ (reference sequence). CDR3 DNA sequence: TGTGCCAGCAGCCCCGGACAGAACTATGGCTACACCTTC. Encoded protein: CASSPGQNYGYTF.

This clone occurred many times. The chain is built from TRBV10-3 and TRBJ1-1; no clear D gene. This CDR3 region has 14 residues. The V end was cut by 0 bases, the J end by 3 bases, with 8 bases between. Germline assignment: CDR1 ENHRY and CDR2 SYGVKD. Here the CDR3 reads CAISESSGYTEAFF. The CDR3 nucleotides read TGTGCCATCAGTGAGTCGTCGGGGTACACTGAAGCTTTCTTT.

The genes are TRBV19 and TRBJ1-5; possibly TRBD1 for D (6 bases). CDR3 length equals 13 residues. The V gene's germline CDR1 is LNHDA and CDR2 SQIVND (reference sequence). Trimming removed 9 bases at V and 3 bases at J, with 12 bases between. Here the CDR3 reads CASQGQFNQPQHF. The CDR3 coding sequence is TGTGCCAGCCAAGGACAGTTCAATCAGCCCCAGCATTTT.

In this sample, this clone turned up a few times. This chain connects TRBV29-1 to TRBJ2-1, with TRBD2 identical over 13 bases. With V trimmed by 8 bases and J by 0 bases, 10 bases remained unmatched. Germline CDR1 is SQVTM and CDR2 is ANQGSEA. The CDR3 runs 17 residues. The CDR3 region is CSLSGTSGASSYNEQFF. The CDR3 region has the DNA TGCAGCTTATCCGGGACTAGCGGGGCCAGCTCCTACAATGAGCAGTTCTTC.

DNA of the CDR3: TGTGCCAGTATCAGGAGGGACAGGCCTTCCTCTGGGGCCAACGTCCTGACTTTC. As protein: CASIRRDRPSSGANVLTF. The chain links TRBV19 to TRBJ2-6; TRBD1 aligns across 8 bases. V shed 7 bases, J shed 0 bases, and the junction held 11 bases outside the gene matches. Germline CDR1 LNHDA, CDR2 SQIVND (reference sequence). This CDR3 contains 18 residues.

The V call is TRBV9, the J call TRBJ1-2, with D possibly TRBD1 on 5 matching bases. The CDR3 has 15 amino acids. V lost 0 bases to trimming and J lost 0 bases, with 9 bases between them. Per germline, CDR1 SGDLS and CDR2 YYNGEE. CDR3 nucleotide sequence: TGTGCCAGCAGCGTAGACGGGACTCCTAACTATGGCTACACCTTC. This codes for CASSVDGTPNYGYTF.

The gene calls are TRBV29-1 and TRBJ1-2; D unresolved. Between the trimmed V and J ends, which lost 3 bases and 10 bases, there was a span of 21 bases. The germline gives CDR1 SQVTM, CDR2 ANQGSEA. This CDR3 is 14 amino acids long. The CDR3: CSVDWGATPGTYTF. Here the CDR3 DNA reads TGCAGCGTTGATTGGGGAGCGACTCCAGGAACCTACACCTTC.

The chain is built from TRBV5-1 and TRBJ1-1; TRBD1 agrees at 8 bases. CDR1 and CDR2 (germline): SGHRS, YFSETQ. V lost 0 bases to trimming and J lost 4 bases; unmatched junction nucleotides: 2. The CDR3 consists of 14 residues. This chain's CDR3 is CASSLAGQGTEAFF. The CDR3 bases are TGCGCCAGCAGCTTGGCCGGACAGGGCACTGAAGCTTTCTTT.